This T cell receptor beta chain is drawn from a study of breast tumors, draining lymph nodes, adjacent tissues. One entry per CDR3 protein results from TCRdb running MiXCR on the multiplex PCR reads. Of about 180,000 distinct CDR3 sequences in the sample, around a third were seen once. Breast cancer patients provided tissue from their axillary draining lymph nodes. Trimming cost V 2 bases and J 6 bases, with 12 bases left between them. The germline CDR1 and CDR2 sequences are SGHRS and YFSETQ. The length of the CDR3 is 14 residues. Many counts were recorded for this clonotype. This chain links TRBV5-1 with TRBJ2-1; no clear D gene. This clonotype was obtained from a female donor with breast cancer. Some clones in this sample may be carry-over from other donors' samples. Specimen: axillary lymph node tissue. CDR3 bases: TGCGCCAGCAGCTTTGGACCGGCCGCCAATGAGCAGTTCTTC. This sequence encodes CASSFGPAANEQFF. The variable domain in full, with the rest retrieved from reference TRBV5-1 and TRBJ2-1, is KAGVTQTPRYLIKTRGQQVTLSCSPISGHRSVSWYQQTPGQGLQFLFEYFSETQRNKGNFPGRFSGRQFSNSRSEMNVSTLELGDSALYLCASSFGPAANEQFFGPGTRLTVL.